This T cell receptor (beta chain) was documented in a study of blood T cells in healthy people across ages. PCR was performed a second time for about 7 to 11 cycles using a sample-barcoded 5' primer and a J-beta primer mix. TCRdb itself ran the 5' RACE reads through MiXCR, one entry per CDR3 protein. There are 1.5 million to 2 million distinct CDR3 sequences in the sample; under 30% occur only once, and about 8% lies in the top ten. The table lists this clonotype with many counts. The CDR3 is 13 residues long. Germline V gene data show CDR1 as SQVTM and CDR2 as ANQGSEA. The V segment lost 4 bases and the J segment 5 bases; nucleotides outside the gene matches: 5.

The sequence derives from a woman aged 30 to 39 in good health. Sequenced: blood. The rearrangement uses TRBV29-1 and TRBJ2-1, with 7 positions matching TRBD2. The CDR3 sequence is CSVALSGDNEQFF. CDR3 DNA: TGCAGCGTTGCCCTGAGCGGGGACAATGAGCAGTTCTTC.